These T cell receptor beta chains were read from a single sample in a study of blood T cell repertoires in COVID-19. Libraries were prepared by immunoSEQ multiplex PCR; TCRdb keeps only in-frame clonotypes and omits some of them. The sample carries about 210,000 clones, around 90% recorded once. The source material was PBMCs or T cells enriched from blood (not recorded which). The receptors shown here come from a woman aged 18 to 35 who had recovered from COVID-19. The conserved cysteine and the conserved F or W are not part of the CDR3 here.

v_gene,j_gene,CDR3aa
TRBV19,TRBJ1-2,ASARSPYGYT
TRBV25-1,TRBJ1-4,ASSEYNTGLF
TRBV11-3,TRBJ1-1,ASSKAGATEAF
TRBV28,TRBJ1-5,ASRLGAGQSNQPQH
TRBV5-4,TRBJ1-6,ASSLAPGESSPLH
TRBV7-9,TRBJ1-3,ASSLVGGTGNTIY
TRBV11-1,TRBJ1-1,ASSLHQTGVTEAF
TRBV18,TRBJ1-3,ASSPFGLDFFSGNTIY
TRBV11-2,TRBJ1-6,ASSPRTGRDNSPLH
TRBV19,TRBJ1-1,ASSKLQGEAF
TRBV28,TRBJ2-4,ASSLYPREKNIQY
TRBV12-5,TRBJ2-2,ASGFSPGQLF
TRBV7-9,TRBJ1-6,ASSAGSTADSPLH
TRBV2,TRBJ2-1,ASSEELGTGDHNEQF
TRBV20-1,TRBJ1-1,SASRNTEAF